Following are 30 T cell receptor beta chains from one sample sequenced in a study of blood T cells in healthy people across ages. For the second PCR, which ran for roughly 6 to 12 cycles, a sample-barcoded 5' primer and a J-beta primer mix were used. Via MiXCR, TCRdb re-called the 5' RACE reads, giving one row per CDR3 protein. There are 1.8 million or so distinct CDR3 sequences in the sample; around 42% occur only once, and 23% lies in the top ten. What was sequenced was blood. The receptors were sampled from a human donor in good health.

The chain uses TRBV20-1 and TRBJ2-1; D might be TRBD2 (6 bases). V lost 6 bases and J lost 3, with 15 bases in between. Germline loops: CDR1 DFQATT, CDR2 SNEGSKA (reference sequence). The CDR3 runs to 14 residues. In nucleotides, the CDR3 is TGCAGTGCCACGCAACGGGGAGGCTACAATGAGCAGTTCTTC. Protein: CSATQRGGYNEQFF.

This clonotype has only one observation. The V and J genes are TRBV12-3 or TRBV12-4 and TRBJ2-1, with D possibly TRBD2 on 6 matching bases. The CDR3 has 16 residues. Trimming pared 3 bases from V and 0 bases from J, leaving 12 bases between. The CDR3 bases are TGTGCCAGCAGTTTTAAAGCGGGCGTCTCCTACAATGAGCAGTTCTTC. As protein: CASSFKAGVSYNEQFF.

This clonotype was seen more than once but under ten times. The chain combines TRBV4-3 with TRBJ1-2, with unresolved D. Germline lookup yields CDR1 LGHNA and CDR2 YSLEER. The CDR3 totals 14 residues. Trimming stripped 0 bases from V and 2 bases from J, with 7 bases between. The CDR3 DNA follows: TGCGCCAGCAGCCAAGATTTACACAACTATGGCTACACCTTC. Translating gives CASSQDLHNYGYTF.

V usage is TRBV2 and J usage is TRBJ1-1; TRBD1 matches 7 bases. Germline lookup yields CDR1 SNHLY and CDR2 FYNNEI. V dropped 6 bases and J dropped 5; count of bases not matched to a gene: 9. The CDR3 sequence is 14 residues long. The DNA for the CDR3 is TGTGCCAGCAGGGGGACAGTTGGGGGAACTGAAGCTTTCTTT. Protein sequence: CASRGTVGGTEAFF.

Remarks on this clonotype: This sequence may be a read error, since a much larger clone differs from it by one base. The chain carries TRBV29-1 and TRBJ2-7; perhaps D is TRBD1 or TRBD2 (5 bases each). The germline CDR1 and CDR2 sequences are SQVTM and ANQGSEA. The CDR3 covers 16 residues. CDR3 sequence: CSVEDRGRGRDYEQDF. For the CDR3, the DNA is TGCAGCGTTGAAGATCGCGGCCGGGGCAGAGACTACGAGCAGGACTTC.

Written as DNA, the CDR3 is TGTGCCAGCTCGGGAGGGATAGCCAAAAACATTCAGTACTTC. Its protein is CASSGGIAKNIQYF. This chain joins TRBV12-3 or TRBV12-4 and TRBJ2-4; TRBD2 aligns across 8 bases. J was trimmed by 0 bases and V by 8 bases; bases with no gene match: 3. The CDR3 is 14 residues long.

V gene TRBV7-2 combines with J gene TRBJ1-2, with 7 bases matching TRBD1. The CDR3 is made up of 16 amino acids. The V and J ends lost 3 bases and 4 bases, in that order; junction bases with no gene match: 11. CDR1 and CDR2 from the germline V gene are SGHTA and FQGNSA. CDR3 in DNA: TGTGCCAGCAGCTTGGCCATACCGACAGGGAGCTATGGCTACACCTTC. Translated, it gives CASSLAIPTGSYGYTF.

V and J are TRBV12-3 or TRBV12-4 and TRBJ2-3; 8 nucleotides line up with TRBD1. With 6 bases clipped from V and 5 bases from J, the junction kept 10 bases outside the gene matches. The CDR3 runs 15 residues. The DNA of the CDR3 is TGTGCCAGCAGGAAGACAGGGGAGAGAGGAGATACGCAGTATTTT. It encodes CASRKTGERGDTQYF.

CDR3 in amino acids: CASSPLPNTDTQYF. CDR3 nucleotides: TGTGCCAGCTCACCACTGCCCAACACAGATACGCAGTATTTT. V usage is TRBV18 and J usage is TRBJ2-3; D is uncertain. Trimming stripped 1 base from V and 2 bases from J, with 7 bases between. The length of the CDR3 is 14 residues. Germline CDR1 and CDR2: KGHSH and LQKENI.

Many counts were recorded for this clonotype. The chain links TRBV12-3 or TRBV12-4 to TRBJ2-5, with unresolved D. The CDR3 covers 11 residues. V was cut by 6 bases and J by 1 base, with 3 bases left in between. Here the CDR3 DNA reads TGTGCCAGCAGCTTCCAAGAGACCCAGTACTTC. Translation gives CASSFQETQYF.

The V gene is TRBV7-2, the J gene TRBJ2-3; D is uncertain. The CDR3 totals 13 residues. Germline loops: CDR1 SGHTA, CDR2 FQGNSA. Trimming removed 3 bases from V and 4 bases from J, with 8 bases in between. The CDR3 protein is CASSFFLPDTQYF. The CDR3 coding sequence is TGTGCCAGCAGCTTCTTCCTACCAGATACGCAGTATTTT. Full variable domain (outside the CDR3, taken from reference TRBV7-2 and TRBJ2-3): GAGVSQSPSNKVTEKGKDVELRCDPISGHTALYWYRQSLGQGLEFLIYFQGNSAPDKSGLPSDRFSAERTGGSVSTLTIQRTQQEDSAVYLCASSFFLPDTQYFGPGTRLTVL.

The CDR3 sequence: CSASVAGGPNEETQYF. CDR3 bases: TGCAGTGCTAGTGTGGCGGGGGGGCCTAATGAGGAGACCCAGTACTTC. This rearrangement joins TRBV20-1 to TRBJ2-5, with 9 positions matching TRBD2. The CDR3 totals 16 residues. The germline V gene has CDR1 DFQATT and CDR2 SNEGSKA (reference sequence). V was clipped by 3 bases and J by 5 bases; unmatched bases: 13.

The chain carries TRBV20-1 and TRBJ2-4; TRBD1 agrees at 8 bases. The trim removed 6 bases at V and 4 bases at J, leaving 5 bases unmatched. CDR1 is DFQATT, CDR2 SNEGSKA, per germline (reference sequence). CDR3 length equals 13 residues. CDR3 coding DNA: TGCAGTGCGTTACAGGGGGAGAAAAACATTCAGTACTTC. Translating it yields CSALQGEKNIQYF.

The rearrangement joins TRBV7-9 to TRBJ2-3; D is possibly TRBD1 (5 bases). V lost 5 bases to trimming and J lost 1 base, with 13 bases between them. The CDR3 contains 15 residues. The germline V gene has CDR1 SEHNR and CDR2 FQNEAQ (reference sequence). The CDR3 bases are TGTGCCAGCAGCATCAGGGTCTTAGGCACAGATACGCAGTATTTT. The encoded protein is CASSIRVLGTDTQYF.

This clonotype has a handful of counts. One end of the junction is discordant with germline, which a read error may explain. The chain carries TRBV4-3 and TRBJ2-1, with D possibly being TRBD1 or TRBD2 (6 bases each). Germline V gives CDR1 LGHNA, CDR2 YSLEER. The CDR3 runs 13 residues. The DNA of the CDR3 is TGCGCCAGCAACCAAGTTGGGGGGCAGGAGCAGTTCTTC. This sequence encodes CASNQVGGQEQFF.

The sample holds a few counts of this clonotype. The chain links TRBV20-1 to TRBJ2-5; 10 bases align to TRBD1. The V segment lost 5 bases and the J segment 4 bases; nucleotides outside the gene matches: 7. CDR1 and CDR2 (germline): DFQATT, SNEGSKA (reference sequence). This CDR3 is built from 14 residues. CDR3 DNA: TGCAGTGCTCGCGACAGGGGGCTCGGAGAGACCCAGTACTTC. Protein product: CSARDRGLGETQYF.

This chain uses TRBV7-6 with TRBJ2-5, with 8 bases identical to TRBD2. Germline V gene lookup returns CDR1 SGHVS and CDR2 FNYEAQ. The V segment lost 1 base and the J segment 2 bases; nucleotides outside the gene matches: 6. The length of the CDR3 is 16 residues. In DNA form, the CDR3 reads TGTGCCAGCAGCTTAGAATCGGGGGGGTGGCAAGAGACCCAGTACTTC. The encoded protein is CASSLESGGWQETQYF.

This chain connects TRBV7-2 to TRBJ2-4; no clear D gene. Per the germline V gene, CDR1 is SGHTA and CDR2 is FQGNSA. V was clipped by 0 bases and J by 0 bases, with 9 bases between them. This CDR3 spans 16 amino acids. The CDR3 loop reads CASSLAGRLAKNIQYF. DNA of the CDR3: TGTGCCAGCAGCTTAGCGGGCAGGCTAGCCAAAAACATTCAGTACTTC. Variable domain in full (rest from reference TRBV7-2 and TRBJ2-4): GAGVSQSPSNKVTEKGKDVELRCDPISGHTALYWYRQSLGQGLEFLIYFQGNSAPDKSGLPSDRFSAERTGGSVSTLTIQRTQQEDSAVYLCASSLAGRLAKNIQYFGAGTRLSVL.

V is TRBV6-6 and J is TRBJ2-1; 8 bases align to TRBD2. CDR1 is MNHNY, CDR2 SVGAGI, per germline (reference sequence). The J segment lost 7 bases and the V segment lost 5 bases, leaving 13 bases of the junction unmatched. The CDR3 has 16 residues. The CDR3 DNA is TGTGCCAGCAGTCTCCGGGGGGGGGTAGGAGGTAATGAGCAGTTCTTC. This codes for CASSLRGGVGGNEQFF.

The J gene is TRBJ1-1, the V gene TRBV10-3; D unresolved. The CDR3 runs 15 residues. V gave up 0 bases and J gave up 6 bases, with 14 bases separating them. Germline V gives CDR1 ENHRY, CDR2 SYGVKD. CDR3 coding DNA: TGTGCCATCAGTGAGTCCAGGCAGGCGTCGGCTGAAGCTTTCTTT. This sequence encodes CAISESRQASAEAFF.

The rearrangement uses TRBV7-9 and TRBJ1-1; D is uncertain. The CDR3 sequence is 14 residues long. The germline CDR1 and CDR2 sequences are SEHNR and FQNEAQ (reference sequence). V was cut by 0 bases and J by 1 base, with 6 bases left in between. The CDR3 coding sequence is TGTGCCAGCAGCTTAGCCGCTTCGAACACTGAAGCTTTCTTT. As protein: CASSLAASNTEAFF.

A word on this clonotype: At one end, the junction sequence differs from germline, possibly due to a read error. The rearrangement joins TRBV6-4 to TRBJ2-3; TRBD2 agrees at 10 bases. This CDR3 comprises 15 residues. Germline-derived CDR1 and CDR2 are MRHNA and SNTAGT. CDR3 amino acids: CVSSRLAGSVYTQYF. DNA for the CDR3: TGTGTCAGCAGCAGACTAGCGGGCTCCGTGTATACGCAGTATTTT.

The chain has TRBV5-1 and TRBJ2-5; TRBD1 agrees at 9 bases. Near its end, the DNA agrees better with TRBJ2-7, so the J call may be wrong. The CDR3 loop spans 15 amino acids. CDR1 and CDR2 from the germline V gene are SGHRS and YFSETQ. The CDR3 coding sequence is TGCGCCAGCAGCTTCGGGACAGGGCGTCCGGACGAGCAGTACTTC. Protein product: CASSFGTGRPDEQYF.

For this clonotype: A junction end diverges from the germline sequence, so it may reflect a read error. V usage is TRBV24-1 and J usage is TRBJ2-3; D not resolved. This CDR3 spans 13 amino acids. CDR1 is KGHDR and CDR2 is SFDVKD in the germline V gene. The CDR3 nucleotides read TGTGCCACCAGTGTCAGCGACGGAGATACGCGGTATTTT. The encoded protein is CATSVSDGDTRYF.

In its sample, this clonotype was seen a few times. This chain links TRBV12-3 or TRBV12-4 with TRBJ1-2; D call uncertain. The length of the CDR3 is 13 residues. V gave up 4 bases and J gave up 4 bases, with 10 bases separating them. The CDR3 reads CASSSTPTYGYTF. DNA of the CDR3: TGTGCCAGCAGTTCGACCCCCACCTATGGCTACACCTTC.

V usage is TRBV29-1 and J usage is TRBJ2-1; the D gene could be TRBD1 or TRBD2 (5 bases each). CDR1 is SQVTM and CDR2 is ANQGSEA in the germline V gene. The germline V and J ends were trimmed by 8 bases and 7 bases, with 15 bases remaining between them. This CDR3 contains 12 residues. CDR3 coding DNA: TGCAGCTCTACGGGACGGGCAAATGAGCAGTTCTTC. Its protein is CSSTGRANEQFF.

This clonotype was counted between two and nine times. The chain uses TRBV2 and TRBJ1-2, with 8 bases lining up with TRBD1. The CDR3 loop spans 14 amino acids. CDR1 is SNHLY, CDR2 FYNNEI, per germline. V lost 6 bases to trimming and J lost 8 bases; unmatched junction nucleotides: 11. This chain's CDR3 is CASRGNRGKGGYTF. The CDR3 nucleotides read TGTGCCAGCAGAGGGAACAGGGGGAAGGGCGGCTACACCTTC.

J is TRBJ2-1 and V is TRBV6-4; a weak D match, TRBD1 (5 bases). CDR1 and CDR2 from the germline V gene are MRHNA and SNTAGT. This CDR3 has 14 residues. V lost 0 bases and J 8 bases, leaving 11 bases between the germline ends. For the CDR3, the DNA is TGTGCCAGCAGTGACTCGACCAGGGATCATGAGCAGTTCTTC. It is translated as CASSDSTRDHEQFF.

The J gene is TRBJ1-2, the V gene TRBV6-6, with D possibly TRBD1 on 5 matching bases. From germline, CDR1 is MNHNY and CDR2 SVGAGI (reference sequence). Trimming cost V 10 bases and J 4 bases, with 22 bases left between them. The CDR3 runs 15 residues. CDR3 region: CANHIRDGLSYGYTF. CDR3 DNA: TGTGCCAACCACATCCGGGACGGTCTTTCCTATGGCTACACCTTC.

This rearrangement joins TRBV5-1 to TRBJ1-2, with D uncertain. V lost 0 bases and J lost 8, with 17 bases in between. This CDR3 region has 15 residues. Germline V CDR1 and CDR2: SGHRS, YFSETQ. The CDR3 coding sequence is TGCGCCAGCAGCTTGGTACTACAGACCCTTGAAGGCTACACCTTC. It yields the protein CASSLVLQTLEGYTF. Filled out from reference TRBV5-1 and TRBJ1-2, the complete variable domain reads KAGVTQTPRYLIKTRGQQVTLSCSPISGHRSVSWYQQTPGQGLQFLFEYFSETQRNKGNFPGRFSGRQFSNSRSEMNVSTLELGDSALYLCASSLVLQTLEGYTFGSGTRLTVV.